The 11 T cell receptor beta chains below were found in one sample sequenced in a study of blood T cell repertoires in COVID-19. Clones were read by immunoSEQ multiplex PCR, and TCRdb kept only the in-frame ones, dropping some. Here the sample spans tens of thousands of clones, roughly 90% being singletons. Sequenced: peripheral blood. These receptors all stem from a human donor in a cohort sampled during active COVID-19.

The chain combines TRBV28 with TRBJ1-5; no definite D call. Germline V CDR1 and CDR2: MDHEN, SYDVKM. This CDR3 contains 17 residues. Between the trimmed V and J ends, which lost 5 bases and 0 bases, there was a span of 17 bases. As DNA, the CDR3 is TGTGCCAGCAGTGAATACACGAGGGTGGTTAGCAATCAGCCCCAGCATTTT. This codes for CASSEYTRVVSNQPQHF. The variable domain in full, with the rest retrieved from reference TRBV28 and TRBJ1-5, is DVKVTQSSRYLVKRTGEKVFLECVQDMDHENMFWYRQDPGLGLRLIYFSYDVKMKEKGDIPEGYSVSREKKERFSLILESASTNQTSMYLCASSEYTRVVSNQPQHFGDGTRLSIL.

The V gene is TRBV6-2 or TRBV6-3, the J gene TRBJ2-1, with 14 positions matching TRBD2. The V gene's germline CDR1 is MNHEY and CDR2 SVGEGT. V shed 0 bases, J shed 6 bases, and the junction held 7 bases outside the gene matches. CDR3 length equals 18 residues. CDR3 nucleotides: TGTGCCAGCAGTTACTCCGGACTAGCGGGAGGTTCGGGCAATGAGCAGTTCTTC. This sequence encodes CASSYSGLAGGSGNEQFF.

The chain's CDR3 is CAWKGTGSITEAFF. The CDR3 DNA sequence: TGTGCCTGGAAGGGGACAGGGTCTATAACTGAAGCTTTCTTT. This chain uses TRBV30 with TRBJ1-1, with 9 bases identical to TRBD1. The CDR3 covers 14 residues. V lost 4 bases and J lost 5; bases outside the gene matches: 8. Germline V gene lookup returns CDR1 GTSNPN and CDR2 SVGIG (reference sequence).

V is TRBV6-5 and J is TRBJ2-7, with 10 bases lining up with TRBD2. CDR3 size: 15 residues. V was pared by 5 bases and J by 3 bases, with 7 bases of the junction left unmatched. Germline CDR1 is MNHEY and CDR2 is SVGAGI. CDR3 loop: CASSPGLAELYEQYF. The CDR3 DNA reads TGTGCCAGCAGTCCCGGACTAGCGGAGCTCTACGAGCAGTACTTC.

V usage is TRBV7-8 and J usage is TRBJ2-3; D is ambiguous. V was trimmed by 2 bases and J by 3 bases, leaving 12 bases between them. The length of the CDR3 is 15 residues. Germline-derived CDR1 and CDR2 are SGHVS and FQNEAQ. The CDR3 protein is CASSLSDFRTDTQYF. The CDR3, as DNA: TGTGCCAGCAGCTTATCCGACTTTAGGACAGATACGCAGTATTTT.

This chain connects TRBV9 to TRBJ1-2; D may be TRBD1 (6 bases). Germline CDR1 SGDLS, CDR2 YYNGEE. This CDR3 region has 14 residues. Trimming stripped 3 bases from V and 2 bases from J, with 11 bases between. The DNA of the CDR3 is TGTGCCAGCAGCGCGGGTCAGGGGAACTATGGCTACACCTTC. Its translation is CASSAGQGNYGYTF.

J is TRBJ1-5 and V is TRBV5-6; D is unresolved. The CDR3 is 15 residues long. V gave up 4 bases and J gave up 1 base, with 12 bases separating them. The germline V gene encodes CDR1 SGHDT and CDR2 YYEEEE. Here the CDR3 reads CASSREPWSNQPQHF. CDR3 DNA: TGTGCCAGCAGCCGGGAGCCCTGGAGCAATCAGCCCCAGCATTTT.

This chain uses TRBV6-2 or TRBV6-3 with TRBJ1-3, with a tentative D call TRBD1 (6 bases). Germline CDR1 and CDR2: MNHEY and SVGEGT. This CDR3 has 15 residues. V lost 2 bases and J 4 bases, leaving 12 bases between the germline ends. DNA for the CDR3: TGTGCCAGCAGTTACGGACAGCTATGGGGAAACACCATATATTTT. Translation: CASSYGQLWGNTIYF.

This clone was seen a single time. The rearrangement uses TRBV30 and TRBJ2-7; TRBD2 agrees at 7 bases. CDR1 and CDR2 (germline): GTSNPN, SVGIG (reference sequence). The CDR3 spans 18 residues. V was pared by 3 bases and J by 5 bases, with 22 bases of the junction left unmatched. This chain's CDR3 is CAWRYNSGTNWGGHEQYF. CDR3 DNA: TGTGCCTGGAGATATAATAGTGGGACTAACTGGGGAGGACACGAGCAGTACTTC.

The chain combines TRBV5-1 with TRBJ2-3; no reliable D call. The length of the CDR3 is 12 residues. The V gene's germline CDR1 is SGHRS and CDR2 YFSETQ. V dropped 0 bases and J dropped 4 bases, with 3 bases sitting between them. Here the CDR3 DNA reads TGCGCCAGCAGCTTGGGAGCAGATACGCAGTATTTT. It yields the protein CASSLGADTQYF.

The chain uses TRBV5-1 and TRBJ2-3; 11 positions match TRBD2. Germline CDR1 SGHRS, CDR2 YFSETQ. The V gene end was trimmed by 0 bases and the J gene end by 6 bases; junction bases not matched to a gene: 0. The CDR3 contains 14 residues. CDR3 amino acids: CASSLASGRDTQYF. The CDR3 DNA sequence: TGCGCCAGCAGCTTGGCTAGCGGGAGGGATACGCAGTATTTT.